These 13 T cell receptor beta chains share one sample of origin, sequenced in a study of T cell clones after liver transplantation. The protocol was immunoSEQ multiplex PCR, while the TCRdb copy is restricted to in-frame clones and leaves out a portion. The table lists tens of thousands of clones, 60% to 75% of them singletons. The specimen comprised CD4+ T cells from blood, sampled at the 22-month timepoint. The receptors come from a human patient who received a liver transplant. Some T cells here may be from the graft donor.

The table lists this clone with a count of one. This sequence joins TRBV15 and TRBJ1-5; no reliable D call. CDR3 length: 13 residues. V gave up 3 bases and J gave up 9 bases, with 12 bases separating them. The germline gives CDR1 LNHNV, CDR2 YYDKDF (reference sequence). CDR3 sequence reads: CATSSVGGGPQHF. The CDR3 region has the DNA TGTGCCACCAGCAGTGTCGGAGGCGGGCCCCAGCATTTT. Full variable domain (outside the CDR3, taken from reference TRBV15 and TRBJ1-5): DAMVIQNPRYQVTQFGKPVTLSCSQTLNHNVMYWYQQKSSQAPKLLFHYYDKDFNNEADTPDNFQSRRPNTSFCFLDIRSPGLGDTAMYLCATSSVGGGPQHFGDGTRLSIL.

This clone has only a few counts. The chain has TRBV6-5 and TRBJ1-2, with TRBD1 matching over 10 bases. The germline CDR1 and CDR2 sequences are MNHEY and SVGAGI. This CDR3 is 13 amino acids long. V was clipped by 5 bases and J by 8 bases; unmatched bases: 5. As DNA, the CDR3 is TGTGCCAGCAGTGCCTCGACAGGGGGCGGCTACACCTTC. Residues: CASSASTGGGYTF.

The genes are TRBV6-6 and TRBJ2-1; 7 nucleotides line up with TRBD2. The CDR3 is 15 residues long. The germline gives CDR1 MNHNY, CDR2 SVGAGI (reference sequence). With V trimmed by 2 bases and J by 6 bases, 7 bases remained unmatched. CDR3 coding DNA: TGTGCCAGCAGTTACAGTGGCGGGGGTGGCAATGAGCAGTTCTTC. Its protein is CASSYSGGGGNEQFF.

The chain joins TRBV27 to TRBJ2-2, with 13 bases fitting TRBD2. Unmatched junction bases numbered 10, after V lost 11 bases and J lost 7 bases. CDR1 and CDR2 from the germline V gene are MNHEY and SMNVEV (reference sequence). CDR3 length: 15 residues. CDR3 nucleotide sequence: TGTGCCGTCAGGGGACTAGCGGGGTTAAACGGGGAGCTGTTTTTT. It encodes CAVRGLAGLNGELFF.

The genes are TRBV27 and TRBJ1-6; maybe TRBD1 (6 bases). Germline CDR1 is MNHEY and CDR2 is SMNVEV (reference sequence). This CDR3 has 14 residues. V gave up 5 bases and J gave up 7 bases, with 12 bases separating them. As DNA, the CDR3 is TGTGCCAGCAGTAACAGGGAAGGAAATTCACCCCTCCACTTT. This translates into CASSNREGNSPLHF.

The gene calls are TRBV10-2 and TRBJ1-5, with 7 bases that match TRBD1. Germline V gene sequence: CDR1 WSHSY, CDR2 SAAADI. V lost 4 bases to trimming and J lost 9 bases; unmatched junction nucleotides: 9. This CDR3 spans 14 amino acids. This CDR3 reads CASSAWDSSPPQHF. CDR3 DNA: TGCGCCAGCAGTGCCTGGGACAGCTCCCCGCCCCAGCATTTT.

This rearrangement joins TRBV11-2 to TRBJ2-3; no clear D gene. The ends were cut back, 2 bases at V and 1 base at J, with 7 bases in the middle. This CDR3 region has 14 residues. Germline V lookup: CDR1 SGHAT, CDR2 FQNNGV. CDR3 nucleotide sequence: TGTGCCAGCAGCTTATTGGTAGGCACAGATACGCAGTATTTT. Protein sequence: CASSLLVGTDTQYF.

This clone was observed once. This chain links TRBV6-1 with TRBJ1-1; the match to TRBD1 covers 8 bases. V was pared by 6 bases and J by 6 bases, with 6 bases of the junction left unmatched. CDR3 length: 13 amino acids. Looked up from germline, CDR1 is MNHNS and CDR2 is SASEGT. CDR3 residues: CASSQDRGAEAFF. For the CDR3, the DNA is TGTGCCAGCAGCCAAGACAGGGGAGCTGAAGCTTTCTTT.

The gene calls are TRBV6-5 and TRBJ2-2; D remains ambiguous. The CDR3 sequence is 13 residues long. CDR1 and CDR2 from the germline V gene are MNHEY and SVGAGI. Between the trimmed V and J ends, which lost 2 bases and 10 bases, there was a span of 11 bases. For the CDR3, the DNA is TGTGCCAGCAGTTACGGCCCTCCAGAGGAGCTGTTTTTT. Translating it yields CASSYGPPEELFF.

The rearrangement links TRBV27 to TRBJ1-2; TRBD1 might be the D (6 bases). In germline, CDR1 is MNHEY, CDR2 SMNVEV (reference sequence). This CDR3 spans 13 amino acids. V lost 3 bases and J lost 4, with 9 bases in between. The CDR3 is CASSLNRAYGYTF. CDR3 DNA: TGTGCCAGCAGTTTGAACAGGGCCTATGGCTACACCTTC.

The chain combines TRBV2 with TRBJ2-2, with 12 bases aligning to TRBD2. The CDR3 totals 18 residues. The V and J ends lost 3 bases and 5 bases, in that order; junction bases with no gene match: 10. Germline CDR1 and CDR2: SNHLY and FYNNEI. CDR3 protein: CASSEILAGGPGTGELFF. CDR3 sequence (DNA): TGTGCCAGCAGTGAGATACTAGCGGGGGGCCCCGGGACCGGGGAGCTGTTTTTT.

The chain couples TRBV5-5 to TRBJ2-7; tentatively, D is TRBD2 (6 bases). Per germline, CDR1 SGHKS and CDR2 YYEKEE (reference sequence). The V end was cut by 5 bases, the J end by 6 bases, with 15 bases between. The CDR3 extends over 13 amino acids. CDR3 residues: CASSSDPLAEQYF. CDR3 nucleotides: TGTGCCAGCAGTTCAGATCCACTAGCCGAGCAGTACTTC.

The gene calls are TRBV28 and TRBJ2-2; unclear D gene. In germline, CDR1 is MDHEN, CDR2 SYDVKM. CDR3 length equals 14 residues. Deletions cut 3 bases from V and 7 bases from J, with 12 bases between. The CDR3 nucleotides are TGTGCCAGCAGTTTTGATTCGTCGGGCGGGGAGCTGTTTTTT. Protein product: CASSFDSSGGELFF.